This TCR beta chain was profiled in a study of blood T cell repertoires in COVID-19. Across the study: There were acute and convalescent COVID-19 samples, and they came from the United States, Italy and Spain. Nucleic acid was either cDNA or gDNA, and it came from T cells, B-cell-depleted T cells, or PBMCs.

The CDR3 consists of 14 residues. Germline assignment: CDR1 ENHRY and CDR2 SYGVKD. The junction had 5 bases not matched to a gene; V was cut back by 4 bases and J by 3 bases. Those enrolled in Seattle joined during active infection and were followed longitudinally afterward. Original data processing: Nucleated cell counts were estimated from reference gene primer amplification. Sequencing was performed with immunoSEQ multiplex PCR; in TCRdb, only in-frame clones are kept and a portion is missing. That table is the source of V, J and clone size, and D and trimming were worked out from the DNA. The sample has fewer than 150,000 clones; around 89% are singletons.

The sequenced sample was peripheral blood. The gene calls are TRBV10-3 and TRBJ2-7; 8 bases line up with TRBD1. The clonotype comes from a woman aged 60 to 75 with COVID-19, enrolled during active disease. The CDR3 region has the DNA TGTGCCATCAGTGGGACAGGGATAAACTACGAGCAGTACTTC. Its translation is CAISGTGINYEQYF.